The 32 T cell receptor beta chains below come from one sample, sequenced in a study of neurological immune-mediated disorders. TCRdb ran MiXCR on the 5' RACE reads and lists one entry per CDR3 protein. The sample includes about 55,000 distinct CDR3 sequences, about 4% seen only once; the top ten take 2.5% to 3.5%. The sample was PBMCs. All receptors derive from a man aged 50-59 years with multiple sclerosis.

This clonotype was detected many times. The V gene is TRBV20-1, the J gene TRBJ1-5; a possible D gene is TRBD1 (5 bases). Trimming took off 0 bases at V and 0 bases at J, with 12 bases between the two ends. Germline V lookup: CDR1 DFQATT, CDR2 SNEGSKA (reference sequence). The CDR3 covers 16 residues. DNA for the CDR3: TGCAGTGCTAGAGATGGGGGAGGATATAGCAATCAGCCCCAGCATTTT. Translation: CSARDGGGYSNQPQHF.

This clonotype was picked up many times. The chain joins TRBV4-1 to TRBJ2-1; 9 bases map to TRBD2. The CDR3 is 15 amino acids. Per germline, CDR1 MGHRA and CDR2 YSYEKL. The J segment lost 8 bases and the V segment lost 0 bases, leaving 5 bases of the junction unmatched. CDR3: CASSQDSGSNYEQFF. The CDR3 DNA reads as TGCGCCAGCAGCCAAGATAGCGGGAGCAATTATGAGCAGTTCTTC.

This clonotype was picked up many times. The CDR3 sequence is CASSPMDRSSGTGELFF. The CDR3, as DNA: TGTGCCAGCAGCCCCATGGACAGGAGCTCGGGCACCGGGGAGCTGTTTTTT. The rearrangement joins TRBV7-9 to TRBJ2-2, with 7 bases that match TRBD1. J was trimmed by 4 bases and V by 5 bases; bases with no gene match: 13. Germline loops: CDR1 SEHNR, CDR2 FQNEAQ (reference sequence). This CDR3 has 17 amino acids. Using reference TRBV7-9 and TRBJ2-2 for the parts outside the CDR3, the full variable domain is DTGVSQNPRHKITKRGQNVTFRCDPISEHNRLYWYRQTLGQGPEFLTYFQNEAQLEKSRLLSDRFSAERPKGSFSTLEIQRTEQGDSAMYLCASSPMDRSSGTGELFFGEGSRLTVL.

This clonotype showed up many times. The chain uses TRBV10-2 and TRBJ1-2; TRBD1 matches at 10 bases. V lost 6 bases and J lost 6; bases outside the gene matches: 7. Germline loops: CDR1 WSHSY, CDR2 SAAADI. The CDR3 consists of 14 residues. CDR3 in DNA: TGCGCCAGCAGGCAGACAGGGGGCCGGGATGGCTACACCTTC. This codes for CASRQTGGRDGYTF.

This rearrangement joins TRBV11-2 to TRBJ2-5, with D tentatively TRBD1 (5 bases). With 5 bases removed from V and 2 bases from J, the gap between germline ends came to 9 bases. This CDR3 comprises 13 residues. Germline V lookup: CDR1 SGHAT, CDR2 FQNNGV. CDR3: CASSKDRQETQYF. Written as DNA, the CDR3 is TGTGCCAGCAGCAAAGACAGACAAGAGACCCAGTACTTC.

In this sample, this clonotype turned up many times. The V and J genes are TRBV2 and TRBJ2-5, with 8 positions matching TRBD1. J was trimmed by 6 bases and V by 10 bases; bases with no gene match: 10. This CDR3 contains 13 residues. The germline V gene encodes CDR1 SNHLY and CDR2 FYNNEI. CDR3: CATTTGTGKTQYF. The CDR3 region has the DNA TGTGCCACCACTACCGGGACAGGCAAGACCCAGTACTTC.

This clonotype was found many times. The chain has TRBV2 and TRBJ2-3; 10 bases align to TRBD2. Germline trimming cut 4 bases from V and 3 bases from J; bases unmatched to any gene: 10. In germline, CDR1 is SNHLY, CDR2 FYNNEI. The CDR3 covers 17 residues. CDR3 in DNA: TGTGCCAGCAGTGTGGGCCCAGCGGGGGGGCAGACAGATACGCAGTATTTT. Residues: CASSVGPAGGQTDTQYF.

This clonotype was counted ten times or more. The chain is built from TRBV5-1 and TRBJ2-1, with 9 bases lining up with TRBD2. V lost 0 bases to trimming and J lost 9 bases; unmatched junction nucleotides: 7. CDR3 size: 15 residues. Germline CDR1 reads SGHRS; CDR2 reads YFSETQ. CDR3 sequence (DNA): TGCGCCAGCAGCTTGGGGCGGGAGGGCCAGGTTGAGCAGTTCTTC. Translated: CASSLGREGQVEQFF.

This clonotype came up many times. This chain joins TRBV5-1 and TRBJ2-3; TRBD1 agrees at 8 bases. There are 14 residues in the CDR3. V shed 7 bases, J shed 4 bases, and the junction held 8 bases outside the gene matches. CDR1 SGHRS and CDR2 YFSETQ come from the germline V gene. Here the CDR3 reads CASAGTGGADTQYF. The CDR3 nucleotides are TGCGCCAGCGCCGGGACAGGAGGTGCAGATACGCAGTATTTT. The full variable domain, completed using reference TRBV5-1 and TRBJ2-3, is KAGVTQTPRYLIKTRGQQVTLSCSPISGHRSVSWYQQTPGQGLQFLFEYFSETQRNKGNFPGRFSGRQFSNSRSEMNVSTLELGDSALYLCASAGTGGADTQYFGPGTRLTVL.

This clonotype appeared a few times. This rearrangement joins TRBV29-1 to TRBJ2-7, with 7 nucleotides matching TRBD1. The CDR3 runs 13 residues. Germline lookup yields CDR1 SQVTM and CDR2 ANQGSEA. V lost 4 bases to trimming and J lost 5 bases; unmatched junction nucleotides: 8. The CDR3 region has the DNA TGCAGCGTTGTAGGGACAGCGGTCCACGAGCAGTACTTC. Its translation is CSVVGTAVHEQYF.

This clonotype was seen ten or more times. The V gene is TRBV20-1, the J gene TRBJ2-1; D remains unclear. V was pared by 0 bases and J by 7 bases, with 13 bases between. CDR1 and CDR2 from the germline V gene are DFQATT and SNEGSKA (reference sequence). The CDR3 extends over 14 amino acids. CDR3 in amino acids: CSAREGLTWNEQFF. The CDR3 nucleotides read TGCAGTGCTAGAGAGGGCTTGACGTGGAATGAGCAGTTCTTC.

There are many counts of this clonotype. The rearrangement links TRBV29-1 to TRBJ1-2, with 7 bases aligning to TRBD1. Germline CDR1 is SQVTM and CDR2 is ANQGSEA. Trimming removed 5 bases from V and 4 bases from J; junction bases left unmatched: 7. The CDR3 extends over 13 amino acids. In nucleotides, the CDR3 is TGCAGCGTTCGGGACAGCACAATCTATGGCTACACCTTC. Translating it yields CSVRDSTIYGYTF.

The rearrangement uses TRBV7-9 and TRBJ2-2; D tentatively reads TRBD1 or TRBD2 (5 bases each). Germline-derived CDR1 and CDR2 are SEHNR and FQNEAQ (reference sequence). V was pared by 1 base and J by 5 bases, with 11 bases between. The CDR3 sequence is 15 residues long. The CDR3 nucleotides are TGTGCCAGCAGCTTAGGTGGGACCAAAACCGGGGAGCTGTTTTTT. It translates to CASSLGGTKTGELFF.

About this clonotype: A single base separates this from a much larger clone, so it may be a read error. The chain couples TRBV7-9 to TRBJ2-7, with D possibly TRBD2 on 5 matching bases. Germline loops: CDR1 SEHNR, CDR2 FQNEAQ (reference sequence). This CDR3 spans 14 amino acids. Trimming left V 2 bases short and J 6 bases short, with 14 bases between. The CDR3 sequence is CASSLTRGSPEQYF. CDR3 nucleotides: TGTGCCAGCAGCTTAACTAGAGGGAGCCCCGAGCAGTACTTC.

CDR3 nucleotides: TGCAGTGCTAGAGATCTCCTCCGGGCGAGTGAAGCTTTCTTT. Amino acids: CSARDLLRASEAFF. V usage is TRBV20-1 and J usage is TRBJ1-1, with unresolved D. The V and J ends lost 0 bases and 7 bases respectively, with 15 bases between them. Germline loops: CDR1 DFQATT, CDR2 SNEGSKA (reference sequence). The CDR3 is made up of 14 amino acids.

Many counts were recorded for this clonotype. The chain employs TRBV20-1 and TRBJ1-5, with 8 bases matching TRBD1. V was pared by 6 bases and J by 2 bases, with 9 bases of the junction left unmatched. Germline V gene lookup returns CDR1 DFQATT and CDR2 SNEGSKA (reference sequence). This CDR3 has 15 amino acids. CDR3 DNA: TGCAGTGCAAGACAGGGGCGCCTTGGCAATCAGCCCCAGCATTTT. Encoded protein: CSARQGRLGNQPQHF.

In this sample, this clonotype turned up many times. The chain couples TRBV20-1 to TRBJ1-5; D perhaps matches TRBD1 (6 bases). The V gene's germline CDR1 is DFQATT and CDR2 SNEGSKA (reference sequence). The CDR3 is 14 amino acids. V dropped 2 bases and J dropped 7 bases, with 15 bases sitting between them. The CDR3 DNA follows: TGCAGTGCTAGAACAGGGCGACGGGGCCAGCCCCAGCATTTT. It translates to CSARTGRRGQPQHF.

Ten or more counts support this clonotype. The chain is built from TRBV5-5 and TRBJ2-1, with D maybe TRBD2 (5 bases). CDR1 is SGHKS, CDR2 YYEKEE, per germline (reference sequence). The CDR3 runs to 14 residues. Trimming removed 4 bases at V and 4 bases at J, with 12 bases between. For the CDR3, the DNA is TGTGCCAGCAGCGACCGCGGAGGTTACAATGAGCAGTTCTTC. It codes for CASSDRGGYNEQFF.

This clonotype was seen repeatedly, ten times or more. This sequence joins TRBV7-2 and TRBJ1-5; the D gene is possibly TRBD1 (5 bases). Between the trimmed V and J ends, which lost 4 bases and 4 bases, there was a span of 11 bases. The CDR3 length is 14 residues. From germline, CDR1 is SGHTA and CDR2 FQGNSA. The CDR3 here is CASSYGTPNQPQHF. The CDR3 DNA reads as TGTGCCAGCAGCTACGGGACTCCTAATCAGCCCCAGCATTTT.

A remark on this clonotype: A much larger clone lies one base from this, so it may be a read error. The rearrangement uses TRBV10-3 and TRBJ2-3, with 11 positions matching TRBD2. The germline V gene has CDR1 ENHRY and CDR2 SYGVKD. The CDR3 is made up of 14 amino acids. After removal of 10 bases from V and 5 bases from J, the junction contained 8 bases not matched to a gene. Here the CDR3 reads CANLAGGSLDTQYF. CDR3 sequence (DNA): TGTGCCAACCTAGCGGGAGGCTCTCTAGATACGCAGTATTTT.

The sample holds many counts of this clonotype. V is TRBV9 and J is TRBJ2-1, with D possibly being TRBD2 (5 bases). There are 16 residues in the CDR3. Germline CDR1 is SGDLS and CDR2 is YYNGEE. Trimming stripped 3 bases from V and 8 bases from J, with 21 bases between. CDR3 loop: CASSETQRGRGDEQFF. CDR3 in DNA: TGTGCCAGCAGCGAGACTCAGCGCGGGCGTGGGGATGAGCAGTTCTTC.

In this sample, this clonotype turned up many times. CDR3 residues: CATSTPGLLYEQYF. In DNA form, the CDR3 reads TGTGCCACCAGCACCCCAGGACTGCTCTACGAGCAGTACTTC. The genes are TRBV15 and TRBJ2-7, with D possibly matching TRBD2 (5 bases). The germline CDR1 and CDR2 sequences are LNHNV and YYDKDF (reference sequence). The length of the CDR3 is 14 residues. With 4 bases removed from V and 3 bases from J, the gap between germline ends came to 13 bases.

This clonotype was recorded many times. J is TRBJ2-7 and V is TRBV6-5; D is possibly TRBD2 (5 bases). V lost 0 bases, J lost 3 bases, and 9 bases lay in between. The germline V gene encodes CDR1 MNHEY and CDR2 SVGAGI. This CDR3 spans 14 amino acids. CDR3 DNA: TGTGCCAGCAGTTACTCGACCGGGGACTACGAGCAGTACTTC. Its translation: CASSYSTGDYEQYF.

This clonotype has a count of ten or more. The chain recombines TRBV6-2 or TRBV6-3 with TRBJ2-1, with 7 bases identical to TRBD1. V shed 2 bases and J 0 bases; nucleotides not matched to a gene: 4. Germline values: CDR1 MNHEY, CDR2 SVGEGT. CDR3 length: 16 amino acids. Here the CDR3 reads CASSYKQGSSYNEQFF. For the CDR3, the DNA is TGTGCCAGCAGTTACAAACAGGGGAGCTCCTACAATGAGCAGTTCTTC.

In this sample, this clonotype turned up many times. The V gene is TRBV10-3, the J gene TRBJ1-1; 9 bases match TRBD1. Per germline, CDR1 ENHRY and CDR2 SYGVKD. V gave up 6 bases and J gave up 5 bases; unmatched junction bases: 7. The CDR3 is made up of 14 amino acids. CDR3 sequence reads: CAIRRDRVTTEAFF. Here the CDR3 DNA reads TGTGCCATCAGGCGGGACAGGGTGACTACTGAAGCTTTCTTT.

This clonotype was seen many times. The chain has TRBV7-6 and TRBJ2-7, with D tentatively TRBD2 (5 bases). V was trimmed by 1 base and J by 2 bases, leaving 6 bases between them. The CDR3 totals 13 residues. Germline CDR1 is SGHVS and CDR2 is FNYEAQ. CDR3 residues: CASSLEAAYEQYF. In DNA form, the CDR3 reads TGTGCCAGCAGCTTAGAAGCGGCCTACGAGCAGTACTTC.

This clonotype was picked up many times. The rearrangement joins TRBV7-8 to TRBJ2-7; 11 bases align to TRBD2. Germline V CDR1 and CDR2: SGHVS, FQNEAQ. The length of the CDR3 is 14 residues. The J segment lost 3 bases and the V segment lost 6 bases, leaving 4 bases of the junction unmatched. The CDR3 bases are TGTGCCAGCAGTTTAACTAGCGGGGGCTACGAGCAGTACTTC. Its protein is CASSLTSGGYEQYF.

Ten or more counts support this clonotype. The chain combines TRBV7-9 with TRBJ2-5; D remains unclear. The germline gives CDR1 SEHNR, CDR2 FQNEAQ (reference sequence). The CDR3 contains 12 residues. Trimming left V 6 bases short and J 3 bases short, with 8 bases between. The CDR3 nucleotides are TGTGCCAGCAGGAGAGGAGAAGAGACCCAGTACTTC. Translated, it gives CASRRGEETQYF.

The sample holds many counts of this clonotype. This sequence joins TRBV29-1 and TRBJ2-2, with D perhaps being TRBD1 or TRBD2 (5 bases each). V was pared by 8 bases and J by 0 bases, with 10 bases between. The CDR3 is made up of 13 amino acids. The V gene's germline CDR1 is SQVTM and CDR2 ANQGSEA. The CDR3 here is CSYGASNTGELFF. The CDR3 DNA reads TGCAGCTACGGGGCTTCGAACACCGGGGAGCTGTTTTTT.

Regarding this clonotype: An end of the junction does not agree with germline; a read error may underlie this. The CDR3 reads CASSDGTGVQPQNF. In DNA, the CDR3 is TGTGCCAGCAGTGACGGGACAGGGGTGCAGCCCCAGAATTTT. The V and J genes are TRBV2 and TRBJ1-5, with 10 bases matching TRBD1. The germline gives CDR1 SNHLY, CDR2 FYNNEI. The CDR3 contains 14 residues.

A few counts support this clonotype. This CDR3 reads CASWGGGQETQYF. The DNA of the CDR3 is TGTGCCAGTTGGGGCGGGGGCCAAGAGACCCAGTACTTC. The chain joins TRBV28 to TRBJ2-5, with 7 bases fitting TRBD2. Per the germline V gene, CDR1 is MDHEN and CDR2 is SYDVKM. There are 13 residues in the CDR3. The V segment lost 9 bases and the J segment 1 base; nucleotides outside the gene matches: 5.

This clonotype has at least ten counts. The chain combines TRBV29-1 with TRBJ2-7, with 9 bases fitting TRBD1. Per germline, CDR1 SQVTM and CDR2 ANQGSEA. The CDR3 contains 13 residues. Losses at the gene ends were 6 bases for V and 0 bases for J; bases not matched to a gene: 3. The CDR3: CSVTGGNSYEQYF. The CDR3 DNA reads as TGCAGCGTGACAGGGGGAAACTCCTACGAGCAGTACTTC.